Listed below are T cell receptor beta chains from one sample, sequenced in a study of cytotoxic CD8 clonotypes in ibrutinib-treated CLL. Using immunoSEQ multiplex PCR, the repertoire was profiled, and TCRdb retains in-frame clones only, with some absent. The data contain roughly 54,000 clones, roughly three fifths of them singletons. This specimen consisted of PBMCs, obtained after 24 months of ibrutinib treatment. The receptors originated from a human donor with chronic lymphocytic leukemia. The CDR3 runs from the conserved cysteine through the conserved F or W. D genes are given only for firm matches. Not all rows give a size; the values are once, few, many and, for expanded clones, a class.

J | length | D | size | V | DNA | CDR3
TRBJ2-5 | 16 | TRBD2 | NA | TRBV9 | TGTGCCAGCAAACTAGCGGGGTTAAAGTACCAAGAGACCCAGTACTTC | CASKLAGLKYQETQYF
TRBJ2-2 | 17 | TRBD2 | NA | TRBV29-1 | TGCAGCGTTGAAGATTCGGCGGGGGGGCCCGTCACCGGGGAGCTGTTTTTT | CSVEDSAGGPVTGELFF
TRBJ2-2 | 15 | NA | NA | TRBV19 | TGTGCCAGTCATCGGGGGAATATGTGGACCGGGGAGCTGTTTTTC | CASHRGNMWTGELFF
TRBJ1-6 | 13 | TRBD1 | NA | TRBV5-1 | TGCGCCAGCAGCTTGGGACAGGGCTCACCCCTCCACTTT | CASSLGQGSPLHF
TRBJ1-4 | 11 | NA | NA | TRBV6-1 | TGTGCCAGCTTTTTTAATGAAAAACTGTTTTTT | CASFFNEKLFF
TRBJ2-7 | 15 | NA | many | TRBV5-1 | TGCGCCAGCTGTCTGACCGGGACCGAAAGGGGCGAGCAGTACTTC | CASCLTGTERGEQYF
TRBJ2-5 | 15 | TRBD2 | NA | TRBV6-1 | TGTGCCAGCAGTGAACTAGCGGGGGGGCAAGAGACCCAGTACTTC | CASSELAGGQETQYF
TRBJ1-3 | 11 | NA | few | TRBV29-1 | TGCAGCGGGACAGTTGGAAACACCATATATTTT | CSGTVGNTIYF
TRBJ1-1 | 14 | TRBD1 | NA | TRBV6-5 | TGTGCCAGCACCCAACAGGGGAGAAACACTGAAGCTTTCTTT | CASTQQGRNTEAFF
TRBJ2-3 | 14 | TRBD2 | NA | TRBV11-3 | TGTGCCAGCAGCTCGGGGACTAGCAGAGATACGCAGTATTTT | CASSSGTSRDTQYF
TRBJ2-3 | 12 | NA | NA | TRBV10-3 | TGTGCCGCCAGCCCGAGCACAGATACGCAGTATTTT | CAASPSTDTQYF
TRBJ2-1 | 14 | TRBD1 | NA | TRBV6-1 | TGTGCCACCAAAACTACAGGGGCACTCGGTGAGCAGTTCTTC | CATKTTGALGEQFF
TRBJ2-7 | 14 | TRBD1 | few | TRBV5-4 | TGTGCCAGCAGCTTCCCGCAGGGGGCGAACGAGCAGTACTTC | CASSFPQGANEQYF
TRBJ2-3 | 16 | NA | many | TRBV6-4 | TGTGCCAGCAGTGACCGGCCAGGGAGAACCACAGATACGCAGTATTTT | CASSDRPGRTTDTQYF
TRBJ2-1 | 17 | TRBD2 | few | TRBV11-3 | TGTGCCAGCAGCTCCCCAGGAAGCGGGGGGGGGAACAATGAGCAGTTCTTC | CASSSPGSGGGNNEQFF
TRBJ1-1 | 14 | NA | NA | TRBV29-1 | TGCAGCGCCACCGCTAGGGGAGGTGACACTGAAGCTTTCTTT | CSATARGGDTEAFF
TRBJ1-4 | 13 | NA | many | TRBV6-1 | TGTGCCTGTACAGGAGGGGCTGATGAAAAACTGTTTTTT | CACTGGADEKLFF
TRBJ2-5 | 18 | TRBD2 | NA | TRBV27 | TGTGCCAGCAGTTTAAGGAGGACTAGCGGGGCGGTGAGGGAGACCCAGTACTTC | CASSLRRTSGAVRETQYF
TRBJ1-4 | 17 | NA | NA | TRBV5-4 | TGTGCCAGCTCACGGGGAGGAATGAGCCAAACTAATGAAAAACTGTTTTTT | CASSRGGMSQTNEKLFF
TRBJ2-7 | 13 | TRBD2 | NA | TRBV4-2 | TGTGCCAGCAGCCATGGACTAGCGGTCCCGAAGTACTTC | CASSHGLAVPKYF
TRBJ1-1 | 13 | NA | NA | TRBV29-1 | TGCAGCGTAGGAGGACAGATGAACACTGAAGCTTTCTTT | CSVGGQMNTEAFF
TRBJ1-1 | 15 | TRBD1 | NA | TRBV14 | TGTGCCAGCAGCTCCTGGACAGGGTGGAACACTGAAGCTTTCTTT | CASSSWTGWNTEAFF
TRBJ1-1 | 13 | NA | NA | TRBV6-8 | TGTGCCAGCAGTGAAGCGTTTCACACTGAAGCTTTCTTT | CASSEAFHTEAFF
TRBJ1-5 | 13 | NA | NA | TRBV18 | TGTGCCAGCTCACCACCCCGGGGTCAGCCCCAGCATTTT | CASSPPRGQPQHF
TRBJ2-7 | 13 | NA | NA | TRBV6-6 | TGTGCCAGCAGCATCAGGGGGGCCTACGAGCAGTACTTC | CASSIRGAYEQYF
TRBJ2-4 | 11 | NA | NA | TRBV19 | TGTGCCAGTAGTATCTTTGGCATTCAGTACTTC | CASSIFGIQYF
TRBJ1-5 | 14 | NA | many | TRBV27 | TGTGCCAGCAGCCCAGGATGGAGCAATCAGCCCCAGCATTTT | CASSPGWSNQPQHF
TRBJ1-2 | 13 | NA | NA | TRBV2 | TGTGCCAGCAGTGAGGGTTTAGACTATGGCTACACCTTC | CASSEGLDYGYTF
TRBJ2-3 | 15 | NA | NA | TRBV5-1 | TGCGCCAGCAGCTTGTTCGGCGATAGCACAGATACGCAGTATTTT | CASSLFGDSTDTQYF